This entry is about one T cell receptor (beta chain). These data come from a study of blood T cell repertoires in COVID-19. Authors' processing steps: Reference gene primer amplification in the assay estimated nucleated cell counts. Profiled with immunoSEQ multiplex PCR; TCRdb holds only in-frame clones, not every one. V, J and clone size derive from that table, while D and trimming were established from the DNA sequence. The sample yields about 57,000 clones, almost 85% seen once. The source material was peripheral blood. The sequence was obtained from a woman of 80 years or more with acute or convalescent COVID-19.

CDR3 sequence: CASSLERGNYGYTF. CDR3 sequence (DNA): TGTGCCAGCAGCTTAGAGAGGGGGAACTATGGCTACACCTTC. The rearrangement uses TRBV11-2 and TRBJ1-2; D possibly corresponds to TRBD1 (6 bases). The V gene lost 0 bases and the J gene lost 2 bases, with 7 bases spanning the gap. This CDR3 has 14 amino acids. Germline-derived CDR1 and CDR2 are SGHAT and FQNNGV.